This entry lists 5 T cell receptor beta chains sequenced from one sample in a study of blood T cell repertoires in COVID-19 (dated by TCRdb to the early 2020s). The library was generated by the immunoSEQ multiplex PCR assay. The immuneACCESS repertoire file appears here via TCRdb, limited to in-frame rearrangements. These files lack a portion of the clones; in checked studies, under half of the deficit traces to unresolved V genes, and the cause of the others is not known. The sample table records about 100,000 clones; around four fifths of these occur just once. The ten top clones hold 9.5% to 13% of the sample. The sequenced sample consisted of peripheral blood. These receptors all stem from a woman aged 70-85 years with acute or convalescent COVID-19.

This chain links TRBV10-1 with TRBJ1-4, with unresolved D. The CDR3 is 15 residues long. In germline, CDR1 is WNHNN, CDR2 SYGVQD (reference sequence). Trimming removed 5 bases at V and 2 bases at J, with 12 bases between. CDR3 in amino acids: CASSPGGATNEKLFF. CDR3 in DNA: TGCGCCAGCAGTCCGGGAGGTGCTACTAATGAAAAACTGTTTTTT.

J is TRBJ2-7 and V is TRBV10-2; perhaps TRBD2 as D (7 bases). The germline V and J ends were trimmed by 6 bases and 3 bases, with 18 bases remaining between them. Germline CDR1 reads WSHSY; CDR2 reads SAAADI. The CDR3 contains 15 residues. The CDR3 sequence is CASRRGDGGLYEQYF. CDR3 in DNA: TGCGCCAGCAGGCGAGGAGACGGGGGGCTCTACGAGCAGTACTTC.

The V gene is TRBV5-8, the J gene TRBJ1-1; D perhaps matches TRBD1 (6 bases). The CDR3 sequence is 15 residues long. Looked up from germline, CDR1 is SGHTS and CDR2 is YDEGEE. V was pared by 4 bases and J by 0 bases, with 13 bases between. CDR3 nucleotides: TGTGCCAGCAGCGCCACCGGACAGATGAACACTGAAGCTTTCTTT. Its protein is CASSATGQMNTEAFF.

The V and J genes are TRBV5-1 and TRBJ2-1; 13 bases align to TRBD2. With V trimmed by 2 bases and J by 1 base, 12 bases remained unmatched. The CDR3 contains 20 residues. The germline CDR1 and CDR2 sequences are SGHRS and YFSETQ. CDR3 DNA: TGCGCCAGCAGCTTCGAACCTACTAGCGGGGGGGCCGGGTCCTACAATGAGCAGTTCTTC. Protein: CASSFEPTSGGAGSYNEQFF.

This clone came up a few times. The chain combines TRBV3-1 (or the pseudogene TRBV3-2) with TRBJ1-3; TRBD1 agrees at 8 bases. Germline loops: CDR1 LGHDT, CDR2 YNNKEL (reference sequence). This CDR3 has 15 residues. The V segment lost 9 bases and the J segment 4 bases; nucleotides outside the gene matches: 11. The CDR3 loop reads CASRGQGSRGNTIYF. The CDR3 bases are TGTGCCAGTAGAGGACAGGGTTCAAGGGGAAACACCATATATTTT.